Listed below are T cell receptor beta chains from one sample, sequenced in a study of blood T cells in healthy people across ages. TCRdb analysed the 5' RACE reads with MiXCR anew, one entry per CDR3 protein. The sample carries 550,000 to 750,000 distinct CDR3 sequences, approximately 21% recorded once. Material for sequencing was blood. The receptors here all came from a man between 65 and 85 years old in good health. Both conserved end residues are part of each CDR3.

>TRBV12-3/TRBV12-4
CASSYGLAGGPPYEQYF
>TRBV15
CATSREETSYSPGDYGYTF
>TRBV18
CASSHTGPKAYEQHF
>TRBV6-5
CASRLTGDNSPLHF
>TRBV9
CASSVSGRENEQYF
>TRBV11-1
CASSSGRGIYTF
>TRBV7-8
CASSRERRSEQYF
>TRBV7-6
CASSLAPATYEQYF
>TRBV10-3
CAISANSGVVKNIQYF
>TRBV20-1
CSASPPEGAWYQPQHF
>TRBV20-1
CSASIPGRSYEQYF
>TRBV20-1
CSARVGRNTEAFF
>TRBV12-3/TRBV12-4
CASSQSSSGANVLTF
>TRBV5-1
CASSLEGKLQETQYF
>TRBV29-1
CSVDAATDTQYF
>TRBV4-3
CASSQDFREAFF
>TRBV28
CASSYPQAINYGYTF
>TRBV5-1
CASSSSPSGRTLDTQYF
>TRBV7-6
CASREDHNSPLHF
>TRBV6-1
CASSESGTRSYTF
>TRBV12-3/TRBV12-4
CASSQGGGRRSYEQYF
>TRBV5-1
CASSLPSGRYNEQFF
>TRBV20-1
CSASLSGSGNTIYF
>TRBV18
CASEREPLTDTQYF
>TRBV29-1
CSVLTVYEQYF
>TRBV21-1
CATFVPEGYEQYF
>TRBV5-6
CASSPRMKGGQGLETQYF
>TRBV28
CASTHVAGEYEYF
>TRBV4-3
CASSQDGTILRGTNKQYF
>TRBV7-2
CASRGGLAGGDTGELFF
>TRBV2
CASSASSNQPQHF
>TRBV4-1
CASSYSLAGTSFQFF
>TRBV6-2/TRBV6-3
CASSPPGLPKNIQYF
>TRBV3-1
CASSQLAQTNEQFF
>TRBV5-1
CASSLARSGTLPDTQYF
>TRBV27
CASSRGMGEYGYTF
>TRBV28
CASSSGDRAKGYTF
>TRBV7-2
CASSPPGLENTQYF
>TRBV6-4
CASSDSAGTYGYTF
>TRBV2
CASGGVSYNEQFF
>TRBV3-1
CATDDRASGKLFF
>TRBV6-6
CASSYSPGTEAFF
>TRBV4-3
CASSQQTSGIYNEQFF
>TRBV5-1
CASNIQGSNTEAFF
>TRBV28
CASSLGAGERDTQYF
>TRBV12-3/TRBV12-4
CASSSYPTSEFNEQFF
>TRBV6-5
CASSYSYVDGANEQFF
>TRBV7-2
CASSGAGPNSGANVLTF
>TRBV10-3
CAISEGLTNSPLHF
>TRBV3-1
CASSQGKRGLYEQYF
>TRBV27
CASSSLHTVNTEAFF
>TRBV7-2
CASSQPTGGPNEQFF